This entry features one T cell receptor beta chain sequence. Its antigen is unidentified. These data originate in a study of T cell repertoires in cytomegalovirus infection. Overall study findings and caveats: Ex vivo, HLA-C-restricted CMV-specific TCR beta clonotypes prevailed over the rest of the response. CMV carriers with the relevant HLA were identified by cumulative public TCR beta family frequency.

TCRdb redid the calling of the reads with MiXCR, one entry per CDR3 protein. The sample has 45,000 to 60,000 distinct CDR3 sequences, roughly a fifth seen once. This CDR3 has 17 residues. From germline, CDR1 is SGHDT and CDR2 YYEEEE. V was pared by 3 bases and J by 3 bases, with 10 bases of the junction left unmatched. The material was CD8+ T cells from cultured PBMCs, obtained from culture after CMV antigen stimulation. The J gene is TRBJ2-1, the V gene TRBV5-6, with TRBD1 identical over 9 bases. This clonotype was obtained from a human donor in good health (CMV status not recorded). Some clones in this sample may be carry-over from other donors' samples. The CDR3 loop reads CASSYWTGTGFYNEQFF. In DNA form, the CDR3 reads TGTGCCAGCAGCTACTGGACCGGGACAGGGTTCTACAATGAGCAGTTCTTC.